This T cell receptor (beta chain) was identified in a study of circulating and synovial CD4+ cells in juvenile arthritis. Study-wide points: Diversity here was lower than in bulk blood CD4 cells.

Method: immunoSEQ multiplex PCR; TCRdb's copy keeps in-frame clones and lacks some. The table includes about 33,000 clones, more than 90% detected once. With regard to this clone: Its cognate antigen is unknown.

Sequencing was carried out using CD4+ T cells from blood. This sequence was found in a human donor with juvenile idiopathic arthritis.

CDR3 DNA: TGCAGCGTTGAAGTTATGGCACAGAGAGATGAGCAGTTCTTC. Protein sequence: CSVEVMAQRDEQFF. The chain combines TRBV29-1 with TRBJ2-1; D call uncertain. CDR1 is SQVTM and CDR2 is ANQGSEA in the germline V gene. V was trimmed by 1 base and J by 8 bases, leaving 15 bases between them. The CDR3 extends over 14 amino acids.